One T cell receptor beta chain is described in this entry. Its antigen is not identified. Measured with immunoSEQ multiplex PCR; TCRdb has only the in-frame clones, and not every one. The table includes around 170,000 clones, approximately 91% detected once. This sample stems from a study of T cell responses to AZD1222 COVID-19 vaccine. Study observations and caveats: There were mostly white British donors and more females than males, and clonal diversity was possibly underestimated. The reported proportion of spike-specific TCRs targeting unmutated variant regions was nearly half. With dominance at 160-218 and 743-854, vaccine-associated CD4 TCRs spanned spike.

The V gene's germline CDR1 is SGHTA and CDR2 FQGTGA. Trimming shortened V by 5 bases and J by 2 bases, and 15 bases separated the two germline ends. The CDR3 totals 15 residues. Specimen: peripheral blood, collected on day 0 of AZD1222 vaccination. The source of this sequence is an adult in good health. This sequence joins TRBV7-3 and TRBJ2-5; the D gene is possibly TRBD1 (5 bases). This CDR3 is CASSPGPRAQETQYF. DNA for the CDR3: TGTGCCAGCAGCCCAGGGCCCAGGGCTCAAGAGACCCAGTACTTC.